The present entry profiles one T cell receptor (beta chain) with its context. These data originate in a study of CD8+ T cells in alopecia areata. From alopecia areata patients, lesional scalp punch biopsies and peripheral blood were collected. Investigators isolated RNA and reverse transcribed it into cDNA to act as the sequencing template. TCRdb's table, derived via immunoSEQ multiplex PCR, lists solely in-frame clones and lacks some. This table holds around 140,000 clones, approximately 50% found once. The germline gives CDR1 GTSNPN, CDR2 SVGIG (reference sequence). V shed 3 bases and J shed 6 bases, with 15 bases lying between them. This CDR3 has 13 residues.

The chain uses TRBV30 and TRBJ2-7; a possible D gene is TRBD2 (6 bases). This clonotype was obtained from a human donor with alopecia areata. The source material was CD4+ T cells sorted from blood. The CDR3 region is CAWSLARVGEQYF. In DNA form, the CDR3 reads TGTGCCTGGAGCCTAGCGAGAGTGGGCGAGCAGTACTTC.